This T cell receptor (beta chain) is from a study of breast tumors, draining lymph nodes, adjacent tissues. To note about this clonotype: A much larger clonotype is one base distant, so this may be a read error.

The V and J ends lost 5 bases and 2 bases respectively, with 21 bases between them. The CDR3 is 17 amino acids. Germline CDR1 LNHDA, CDR2 SQIVND (reference sequence). The lymph nodes were axillary draining lymph nodes from breast cancer patients. Using its own MiXCR run on the multiplex PCR reads, TCRdb lists one record per CDR3 protein. The sample consists of about 100,000 distinct CDR3 sequences, approximately 21% of them appearing once. The source of this sequence is a female donor with breast cancer. Some clones in this sample may be carry-over from other donors' samples. The chain employs TRBV19 and TRBJ1-2, with D unresolved. The specimen was axillary lymph node tissue. The CDR3 sequence is CASSSTGWERANYGYTF. DNA for the CDR3: TGTGCCAGTAGTTCCACCGGTTGGGAGAGAGCAAACTATGGCTACACCTTC.